Here is one T cell receptor beta chain with its context. Its antigen target is currently unknown. Base-call qualities are not available, and no considerably larger clone is one nucleotide away. Library generation was performed with the immunoSEQ multiplex PCR assay. For the multiplex PCR, a mixture combining 60 forward primers for TCR Vbeta segments and 13 reverse primers for TCR Jbeta segments was used. The CDR3 region of rearranged TCR beta genes was amplified from genomic DNA by a multiplex PCR assay. The amplified TCR beta libraries were sequenced on the Illumina HiSeq System as 87-base-pair reads. Per the source publication's procedure: Across the roughly 600 repertoires, a later analysis counted 75 million to 90 million unique TCR beta chains, roughly 11 million of which were shared by at least two donors. To remove PCR and sequencing errors, raw reads were error-corrected and collapsed into unique sequences using a nearest-neighbor algorithm that merged closely related sequences. Alignment of CDR3 sequences to IMGT reference sequences was used to assign V, D and J gene segments. Each retained sequence needed at least a six-nucleotide match to both a V gene segment and a J gene segment. Rearrangements were called productive when the CDR3 lacked stop codons and stayed in frame with V and J; all others were non-productive. CDR3 was defined by IMGT convention, running from the second conserved V-encoded cysteine to the conserved J-encoded phenylalanine. Sequences without an unambiguous match to a single V gene segment were excluded from the earlier analysis of about 640 of the donors. In an earlier analysis of around 600 of the donors, V segments were called functional above 56.7% productive rearrangements and were called segregating when the between-donor standard deviation exceeded 5%. A statistical classification framework was developed to diagnose cytomegalovirus status using the catalog of TCR beta chain sequences. A later analysis assigned V and J genes by comparing TCR nucleotide sequences with IMGT/GENE-DB human TR gene sequences. Using the TCRdist pipeline, a later analysis assigned CDR3 sequences along with most-parsimonious VDJ recombination scenarios. In a later analysis, each TCR beta chain was defined by its CDR3 amino acid sequence together with its V-gene family, and reads without a unique V-gene family were excluded. As a way to deal with suspected cross-contamination and a sequencing artifact, a later analysis dropped 592 nucleotide sequences that were highly shared and had low generation probability. In a later analysis, a clonal expansion index for each public chain was calculated from normalized within-repertoire ranks of inferred template counts. In a later analysis, generation probabilities were computed using a VDJ recombination model fitted to out-of-frame rearrangements, and the results were checked against IGoR. In a later analysis, TCR-TCR, TCR-HLA and TCR-CMV co-occurrence was scored with hypergeometric tests, and a repertoire-size bias correction was applied to TCR pairs. In a later analysis, false discovery rates were estimated by permuting HLA or CMV assignments 20 times. In a later analysis, co-occurring TCRs were grouped with DBSCAN, and TCRdist sequence similarity was added when clustering was performed within HLA-allele-positive subsets. Co-occurrence clustering excluded repertoires with fewer than 30,000 or more than 120,000 public chains, plus five with anomalous nucleotide sharing. The table was pulled from immuneACCESS by TCRdb, which kept in-frame rearrangements only. Such tables lose some clones; where checked, under half of the loss comes from unresolved V genes, and the rest has no known cause. V and J calls and clone size are copied from that table; D and trimming were computed from the DNA. This sample lists 85,000 to 100,000 clones; about nine tenths were detected once. The top ten clones comprise about 8.6% of the sample.

This entry belongs to a study of cytomegalovirus exposure and HLA in healthy donors (dated by TCRdb to the late 2010s). For context, the study as a whole: In an earlier analysis of fewer than 750 of the donors, around 290 Gb of sequence data and 90 million to 120 million unique TCR beta sequences from 150 million to 200 million T cells were reported. A later genetic analysis took genome-wide SNP genotypes for about 55% of the 666 donors and used that subset as a discovery cohort. On average, roughly 250,000 unique TCR beta nucleotide sequences were sequenced per donor among 350 to 400 genotyped donors of the cohort, with around 19% of those sequences being non-productive. In the later analysis, no new phenotypic data were used to find candidate immune exposures; instead, reliance was placed on TCR beta sequences and their occurrence across donors. To predict cytomegalovirus infection status, the study combined high-throughput TCR immunosequencing, statistical association of individual TCRs with disease status, and machine learning. In addition to the first cohort of several hundred subjects, a separate validation cohort of under 150 different subjects was used. The genetic ancestry cluster associated with self-reported Caucasian donors included over 80% of the 300 to 450 genotyped donors. Using immunosequencing, the study profiled T cell repertoires from about 650 subjects and related those repertoires to cytomegalovirus serostatus. Alongside the repertoire data, information on donor age, sex, ethnicity and CMV serostatus was compiled. In a later analysis, previously published TCR beta repertoires from 500 to 750 donors were re-analyzed and high-resolution HLA genotyping was added so that TCR occurrence patterns could be studied. All discovery cohort repertoires had been generated on a single sequencing platform. Several DR-DQ haplotypes were treated as single units for association and clustering because of strong linkage in the cohort. HLA typing included class I and class II loci at four-digit resolution. The number of donors typed differed by locus, with 629-630 for A, B, C, DRB1 and DQB1, about 500 for DQA1, some 570 for DPA1, and around 450 for DPB1. Roughly 300 gigabases of sequencing data and approximately 85 million unique TCR sequences were included in an early release covering around 650 HLA-typed donors. The study was designed to test whether signatures of past pathogen exposure could be identified by cataloging public T cell receptors. To decide whether each TCR beta V gene segment behaved as functional or pseudogenic, an earlier analysis of some 600 of the donors relied on high-throughput TCR beta sequencing. The full study reports these points: The presence/absence analyses assumed that sequencing depth was roughly uniform across donors, and that assumption may not be true. According to the authors, the approach could potentially be generalized to other disease states and immunological phenotypes. Three of the identified cytomegalovirus-associated TCR beta chains were confirmed in vitro to be specific for cytomegalovirus antigens. CMV serostatus was the only immune exposure information available for the cohort. A further reported finding was that TCR beta sequences accurately predicted the HLA-A and HLA-B alleles for most subjects in the first cohort. Because HLA typing was unavailable for some donors at each locus, only the typed subset was used in association tests. In a later analysis, several top co-occurrence clusters were reported to appear linked to parvovirus B19, influenza, CMV and Epstein-Barr virus. A later analysis found that HLA-associated TCR beta chains were more clonally expanded and had lower generation probabilities than equally common non-associated chains. A cluster of highly shared sequence variants was judged likely to be a technical artifact of the sequencing pipeline. Strong co-occurrence of HLA alleles, especially DR and DQ, made assigning TCR associations to individual alleles difficult. The 87-base-pair reads could not distinguish some IMGT-functional V segments, including TRBV6-2 and TRBV6-3, so those segments were excluded. According to a later analysis, TCR association rates differed among HLA loci, with DRB1 alleles showing the most associated TCRs and HLA-C alleles showing the fewest. Only TCR beta chains were sequenced in this cohort, and the absence of alpha or paired-chain data limited detectable features. Linkage disequilibrium might explain the correlated functional status among segregating V segments, but an unknown experimental factor could not be excluded. The classifier was reported to diagnose cytomegalovirus status with high specificity and sensitivity in both the original and validation cohorts. A later genetic analysis reported fewer N-insertions in productive TCRs among donors in an Asian-associated ancestry cluster than the roughly 670-donor mean. The earlier analysis of approximately 540 of the donors excluded approximately 17 rarely observed V segments, including chromosome 9 orphons, because counts were too low. Specific HLA alleles were associated with 15,000 to 20,000 TCR beta sequences at a false discovery rate of 0.05 in a later analysis. Most CMV-associated TCR beta chains appeared to be HLA-restricted in a later analysis, and the HLA associations seemed to be driven largely by CMV exposure. A later genetic analysis associated a missense DCLRE1C variant with V-gene and J-gene trimming of TCR beta chains, and an independent cohort replicated the association. An earlier analysis of approximately 570 of the donors showed that most TCR beta V segments appeared in productive rearrangements either about 87% or about 30% of the time, which broadly matched IMGT annotations. While some public TCRs were present in many individuals, most TCR sequences turned up only very rarely across donors. In the study, 150 to 200 TCR beta chains were listed as associated with cytomegalovirus.

Trimming takes 5 bases off V and 4 bases off J; junction bases not matched to a gene: 12. CDR1 is given as MNHNY and CDR2 as SVGAGI, both from the germline V gene (reference sequence). The CDR3 starts with the cysteine, ends with the phenylalanine, and has 16 residues. Here the CDR3 DNA is all that survives: 48 bases in frame from base 1. The cohort consisted of 650 to 850 healthy bone marrow donors. At the time of sampling, all cohort members were nominally healthy, though unrecorded immune exposures were likely present. The donor was CMV seropositive and belonged to the group of 250 to 350 seropositive cohort members. A peripheral blood sample was collected from each donor, and TCR beta sequencing was performed on peripheral blood mononuclear cells. Genomic DNA extraction from the blood cell samples was performed with the Qiagen DNeasy Blood Extraction Kit.

This receptor was identified in a man between 25 and 39 years old in good health and CMV-seropositive. The material sequenced was PBMCs. This sequence uses TRBV6-6 and TRBJ2-5, and 8 junction bases match TRBD2. The CDR3 protein is CASSPRAGLGAETQYF. The sequenced DNA: TGTGCCAGCAGTCCTAGGGCGGGACTAGGCGCAGAGACCCAGTACTTC.